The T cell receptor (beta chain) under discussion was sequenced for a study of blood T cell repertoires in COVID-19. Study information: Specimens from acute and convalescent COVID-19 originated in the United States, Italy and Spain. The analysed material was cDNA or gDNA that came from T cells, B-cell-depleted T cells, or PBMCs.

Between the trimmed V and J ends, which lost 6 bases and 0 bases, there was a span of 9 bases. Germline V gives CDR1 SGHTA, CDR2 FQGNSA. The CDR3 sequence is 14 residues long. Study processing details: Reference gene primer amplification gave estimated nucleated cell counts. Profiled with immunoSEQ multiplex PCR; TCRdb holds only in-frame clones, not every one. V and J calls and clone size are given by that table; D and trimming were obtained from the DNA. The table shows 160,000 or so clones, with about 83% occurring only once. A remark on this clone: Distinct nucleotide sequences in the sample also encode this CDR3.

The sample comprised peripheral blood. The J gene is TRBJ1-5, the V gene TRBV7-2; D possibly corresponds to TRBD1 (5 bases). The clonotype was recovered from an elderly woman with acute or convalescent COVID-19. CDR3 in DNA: TGTGCCAGCAGTCCGGGGGGTAGCAATCAGCCCCAGCATTTT. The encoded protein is CASSPGGSNQPQHF.